One TCR beta chain is described in this entry. Its antigen remains unknown. This sample was included in a study of neoadjuvant nivolumab and ipilimumab in lung cancer. Findings and caveats of the study: Only two of four nivolumab-treated tumors gained richness and clonality by surgery. Blood richness before therapy tracked richness in tumors resected after neoadjuvant therapy.

The V and J ends lost 6 bases and 4 bases, in that order; junction bases with no gene match: 9. Germline V lookup: CDR1 SGHAT, CDR2 FQNNGV. The CDR3 has 15 residues. Produced via immunoSEQ multiplex PCR; TCRdb's table is partial and in-frame only. This sample has 25,000 to 35,000 clones; 80% to 95% occur once, and the top ten carry approximately 2.1%. This TCR came from an adult with non-small cell lung cancer. This chain connects TRBV11-2 to TRBJ2-5, with TRBD1 matching over 9 bases. This material consisted of peripheral blood, taken after neoadjuvant nivolumab, alone or with ipilimumab, at or shortly before surgery. CDR3 nucleotides: TGTGCCAGCAGATACACCGGGACAGGGAGAGAGACCCAGTACTTC. Amino acid sequence: CASRYTGTGRETQYF.